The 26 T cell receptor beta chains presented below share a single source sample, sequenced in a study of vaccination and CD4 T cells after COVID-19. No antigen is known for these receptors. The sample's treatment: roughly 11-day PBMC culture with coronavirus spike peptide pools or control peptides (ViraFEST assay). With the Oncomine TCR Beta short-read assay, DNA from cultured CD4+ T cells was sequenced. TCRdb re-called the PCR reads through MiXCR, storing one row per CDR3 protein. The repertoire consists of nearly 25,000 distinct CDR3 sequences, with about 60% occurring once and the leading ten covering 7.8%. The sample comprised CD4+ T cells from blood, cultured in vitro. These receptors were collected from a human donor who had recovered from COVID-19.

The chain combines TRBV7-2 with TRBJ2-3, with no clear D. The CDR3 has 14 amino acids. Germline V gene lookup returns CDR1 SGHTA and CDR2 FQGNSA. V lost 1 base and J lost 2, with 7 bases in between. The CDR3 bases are TGTGCCAGCAGCTTAGATGTTGCCACAGATACGCAGTATTTT. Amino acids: CASSLDVATDTQYF.

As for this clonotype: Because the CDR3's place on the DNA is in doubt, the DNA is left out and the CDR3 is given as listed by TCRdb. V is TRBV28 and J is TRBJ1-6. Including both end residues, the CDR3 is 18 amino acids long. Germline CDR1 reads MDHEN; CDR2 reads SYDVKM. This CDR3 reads CASSLFSGPGGINSPLHF.

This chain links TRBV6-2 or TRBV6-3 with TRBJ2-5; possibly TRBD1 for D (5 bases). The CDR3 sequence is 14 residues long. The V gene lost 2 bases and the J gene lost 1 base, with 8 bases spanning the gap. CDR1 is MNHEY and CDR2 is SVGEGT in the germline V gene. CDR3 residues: CASSYPDTQETQYF. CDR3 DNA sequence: TGTGCCAGCAGTTACCCGGACACCCAAGAGACCCAGTACTTC.

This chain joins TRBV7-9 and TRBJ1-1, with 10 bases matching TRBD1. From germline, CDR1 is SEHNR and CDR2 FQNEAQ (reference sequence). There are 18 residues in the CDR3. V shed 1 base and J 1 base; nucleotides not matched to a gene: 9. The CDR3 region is CASSLVADRGRGNTEAFF. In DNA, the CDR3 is TGTGCCAGCAGCTTAGTCGCCGACAGGGGGCGAGGGAACACTGAAGCTTTCTTT.

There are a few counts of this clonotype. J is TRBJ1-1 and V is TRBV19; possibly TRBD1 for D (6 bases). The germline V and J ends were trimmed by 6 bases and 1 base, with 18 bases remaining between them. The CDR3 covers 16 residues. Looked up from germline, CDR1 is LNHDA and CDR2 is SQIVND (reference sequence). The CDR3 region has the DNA TGTGCCAGTAGGAAACCAGGGGCCCCTACGAACACTGAAGCTTTCTTT. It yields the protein CASRKPGAPTNTEAFF.

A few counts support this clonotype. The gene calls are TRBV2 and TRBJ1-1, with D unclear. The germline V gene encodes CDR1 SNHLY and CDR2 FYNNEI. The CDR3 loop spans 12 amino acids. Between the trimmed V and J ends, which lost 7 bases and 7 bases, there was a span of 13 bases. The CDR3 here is CASTATEGEAFF. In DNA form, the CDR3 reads TGTGCCAGCACTGCGACTGAGGGTGAAGCTTTCTTT.

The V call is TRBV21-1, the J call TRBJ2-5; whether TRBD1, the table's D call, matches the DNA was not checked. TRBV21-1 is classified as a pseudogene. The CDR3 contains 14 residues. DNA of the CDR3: TGTGCCAGCAGCAAAGAGAGCCCTGGGGAGACCCAGTACTTC. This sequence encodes CASSKESPGETQYF.

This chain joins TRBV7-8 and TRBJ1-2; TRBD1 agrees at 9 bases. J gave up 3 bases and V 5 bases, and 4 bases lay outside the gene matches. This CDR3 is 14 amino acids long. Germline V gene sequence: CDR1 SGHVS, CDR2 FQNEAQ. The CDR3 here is CASSPRDRDYGYTF. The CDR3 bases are TGTGCCAGCAGCCCCAGGGACAGGGACTATGGCTACACCTTC.

The CDR3 reads CASSLIGHSTDTQYF. CDR3 nucleotide sequence: TGTGCCAGCAGCTTAATCGGGCATAGCACAGATACGCAGTATTTT. This chain connects TRBV7-2 to TRBJ2-3; D unresolved. The germline V gene has CDR1 SGHTA and CDR2 FQGNSA. With 2 bases removed from V and 0 bases from J, the gap between germline ends came to 9 bases. The CDR3 has 15 residues.

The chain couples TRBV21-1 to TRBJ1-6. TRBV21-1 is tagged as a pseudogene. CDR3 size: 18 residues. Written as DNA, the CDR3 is TGTGTCAGCAGCAAAGGGGACTTAGATGGAGATAATAATTCACCCCTCCACTTT. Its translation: CVSSKGDLDGDNNSPLHF.

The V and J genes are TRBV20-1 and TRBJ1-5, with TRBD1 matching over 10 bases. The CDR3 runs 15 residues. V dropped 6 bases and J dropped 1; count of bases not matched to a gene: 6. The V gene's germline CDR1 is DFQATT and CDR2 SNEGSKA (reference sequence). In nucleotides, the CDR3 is TGCAGTGCCGCGGACAGGGGGGGAAGCAATCAGCCCCAGCATTTT. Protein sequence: CSAADRGGSNQPQHF.

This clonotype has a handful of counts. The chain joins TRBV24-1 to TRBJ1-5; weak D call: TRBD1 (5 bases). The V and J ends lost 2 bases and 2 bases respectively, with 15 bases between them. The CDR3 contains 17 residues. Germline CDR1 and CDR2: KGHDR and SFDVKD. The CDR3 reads CATSDSGRGVGNQPQHF. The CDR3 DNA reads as TGTGCCACCAGTGATTCGGGACGCGGAGTTGGCAATCAGCCCCAGCATTTT.

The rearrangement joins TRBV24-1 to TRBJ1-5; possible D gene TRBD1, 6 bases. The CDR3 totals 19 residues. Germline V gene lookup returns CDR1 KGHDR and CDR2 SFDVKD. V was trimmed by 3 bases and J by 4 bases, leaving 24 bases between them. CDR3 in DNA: TGTGCCACCAGTGATGCTAGGGGGGCAGGGGAAAGGGGAAATCAGCCCCAGCATTTT. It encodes CATSDARGAGERGNQPQHF.

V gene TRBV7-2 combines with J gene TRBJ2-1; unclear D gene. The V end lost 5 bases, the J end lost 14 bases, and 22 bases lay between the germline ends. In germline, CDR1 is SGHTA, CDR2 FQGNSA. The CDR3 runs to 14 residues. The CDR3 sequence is CASSPNRLLMPKFF. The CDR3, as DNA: TGTGCCAGCAGCCCAAATCGACTGTTGATGCCGAAGTTCTTC.

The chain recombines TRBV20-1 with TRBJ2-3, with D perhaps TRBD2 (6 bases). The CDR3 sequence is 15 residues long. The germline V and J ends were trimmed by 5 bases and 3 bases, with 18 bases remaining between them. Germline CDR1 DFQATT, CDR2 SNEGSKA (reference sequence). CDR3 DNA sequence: TGCAGTGCTGCCCCACTAGCTTGGTTTACAGATACGCAGTATTTT. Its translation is CSAAPLAWFTDTQYF.

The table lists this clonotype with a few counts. The CDR3 sequence is CASYRARQETQYF. The CDR3 bases are TGTGCCAGCTATCGCGCCCGTCAAGAGACCCAGTACTTC. V usage is TRBV2 and J usage is TRBJ2-5; D unclear. From germline, CDR1 is SNHLY and CDR2 FYNNEI. The length of the CDR3 is 13 residues. V was clipped by 8 bases and J by 2 bases, with 12 bases between them.

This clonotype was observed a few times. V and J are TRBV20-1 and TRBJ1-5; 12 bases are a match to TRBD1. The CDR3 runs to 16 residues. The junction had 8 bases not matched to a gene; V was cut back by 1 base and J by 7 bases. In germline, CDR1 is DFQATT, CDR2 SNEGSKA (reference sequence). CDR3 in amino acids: CSARVPGQGARQPQHF. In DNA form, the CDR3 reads TGCAGTGCTAGAGTACCGGGACAGGGGGCCCGACAGCCCCAGCATTTT.

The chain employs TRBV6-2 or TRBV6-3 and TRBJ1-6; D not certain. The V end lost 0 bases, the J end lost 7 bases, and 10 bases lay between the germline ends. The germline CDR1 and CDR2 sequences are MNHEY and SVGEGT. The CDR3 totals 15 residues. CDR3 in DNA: TGTGCCAGCAGTTACTCAAAAGTCAGAAATTCACCCCTCCACTTT. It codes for CASSYSKVRNSPLHF.

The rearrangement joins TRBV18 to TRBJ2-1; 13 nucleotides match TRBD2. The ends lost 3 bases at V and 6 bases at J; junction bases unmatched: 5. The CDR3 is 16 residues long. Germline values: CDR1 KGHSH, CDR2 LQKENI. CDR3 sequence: CASSPQLAGGPNEQFF. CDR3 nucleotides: TGTGCCAGCTCACCGCAACTAGCGGGAGGGCCCAATGAGCAGTTCTTC.

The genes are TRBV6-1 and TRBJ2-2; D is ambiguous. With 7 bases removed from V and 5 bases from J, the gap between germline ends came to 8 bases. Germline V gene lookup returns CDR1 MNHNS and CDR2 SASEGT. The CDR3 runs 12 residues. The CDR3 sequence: CASIPATGELFF. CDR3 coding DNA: TGTGCCAGCATACCAGCGACCGGGGAGCTGTTTTTT.

The CDR3 reads CASSPPTGANTEAFF. The DNA for the CDR3 is TGTGCCAGCTCACCACCTACAGGGGCGAACACTGAAGCTTTCTTT. The chain is built from TRBV18 and TRBJ1-1, with 7 bases lining up with TRBD1. Looked up from germline, CDR1 is KGHSH and CDR2 is LQKENI. This CDR3 spans 15 amino acids. V was pared by 0 bases and J by 1 base, with 2 bases of the junction left unmatched.

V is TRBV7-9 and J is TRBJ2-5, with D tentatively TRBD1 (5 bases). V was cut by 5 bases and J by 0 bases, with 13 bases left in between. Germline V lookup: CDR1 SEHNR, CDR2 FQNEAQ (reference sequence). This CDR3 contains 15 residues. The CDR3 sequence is CASSLNDRDQETQYF. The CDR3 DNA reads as TGTGCCAGCAGCCTGAATGACAGAGACCAAGAGACCCAGTACTTC.

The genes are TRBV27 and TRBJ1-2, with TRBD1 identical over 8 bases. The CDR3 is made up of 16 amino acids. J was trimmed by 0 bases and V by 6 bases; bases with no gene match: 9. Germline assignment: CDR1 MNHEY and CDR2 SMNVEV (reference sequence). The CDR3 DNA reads TGTGCCAGCAGCAAATACGGGACAGGCACTAACTATGGCTACACCTTC. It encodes CASSKYGTGTNYGYTF.

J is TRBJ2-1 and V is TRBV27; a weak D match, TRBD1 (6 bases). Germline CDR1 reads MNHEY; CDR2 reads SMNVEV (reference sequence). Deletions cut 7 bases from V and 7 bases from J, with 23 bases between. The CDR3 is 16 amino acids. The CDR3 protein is CASKRQAYNPTNEQFF. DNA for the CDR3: TGTGCCAGCAAACGACAGGCATACAATCCCACTAATGAGCAGTTCTTC.

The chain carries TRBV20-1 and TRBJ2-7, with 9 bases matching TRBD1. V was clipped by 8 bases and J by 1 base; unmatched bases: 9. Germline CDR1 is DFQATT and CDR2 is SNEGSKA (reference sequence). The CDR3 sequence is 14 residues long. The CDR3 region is CSTTLGTGSYEQYF. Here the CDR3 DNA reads TGCAGTACAACCTTAGGGACAGGGTCCTACGAGCAGTACTTC.

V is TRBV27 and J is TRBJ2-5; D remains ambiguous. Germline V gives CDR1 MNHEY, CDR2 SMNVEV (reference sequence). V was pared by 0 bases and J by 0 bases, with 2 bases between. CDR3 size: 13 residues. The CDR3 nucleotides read TGTGCCAGCAGTTTATCCCACCAAGAGACCCAGTACTTC. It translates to CASSLSHQETQYF.